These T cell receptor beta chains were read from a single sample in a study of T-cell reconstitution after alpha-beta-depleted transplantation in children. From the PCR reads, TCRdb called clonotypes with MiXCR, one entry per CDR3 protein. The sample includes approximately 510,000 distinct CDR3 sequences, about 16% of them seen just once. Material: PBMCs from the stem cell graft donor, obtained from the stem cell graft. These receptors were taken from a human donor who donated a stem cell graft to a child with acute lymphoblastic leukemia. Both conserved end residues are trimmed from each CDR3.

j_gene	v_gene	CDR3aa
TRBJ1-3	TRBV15	ATSRAGVGNTIY
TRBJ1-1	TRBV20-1	SARDIGRSEAF
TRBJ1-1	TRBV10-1	ASSWTRENTEAF
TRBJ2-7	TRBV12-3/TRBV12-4	ASSDSTSYEQY
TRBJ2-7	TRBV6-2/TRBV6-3	ASSYWAIRGEQY
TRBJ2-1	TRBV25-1	ASSGPSGISYNEQF
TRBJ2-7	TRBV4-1	ASSQDLSGRADEQY
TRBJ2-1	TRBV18	ASSPFDNEQF
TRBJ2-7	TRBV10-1	ASSAGRGTYEQY
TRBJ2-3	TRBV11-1	ASSWGRGPAGVGDTQY
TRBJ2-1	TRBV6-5	ASSYLDGNEQF
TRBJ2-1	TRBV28	ASSPLTGLGTNEQF
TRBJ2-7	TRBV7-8	ASSPRTVYEQY
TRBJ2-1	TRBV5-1	ASSLVSGSAYNEQF
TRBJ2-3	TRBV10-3	AISDSITPYSTDTQY
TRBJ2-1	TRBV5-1	ASSLTGGRVSNEQF
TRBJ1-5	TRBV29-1	SVVTGEGQPQH
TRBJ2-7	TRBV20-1	SAISRGYYEQY
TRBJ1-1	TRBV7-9	ASSPVGIMNTEAF
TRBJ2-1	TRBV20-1	SASLLAVQF
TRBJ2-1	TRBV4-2	ASSQDGLAHGEQF
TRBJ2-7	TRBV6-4	ASSDSTEGPGYEQY
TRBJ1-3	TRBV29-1	SVARGSGNTIY
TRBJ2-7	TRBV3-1	ASSQGLGSEQY
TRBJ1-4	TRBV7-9	ASSLGVATNEKLF
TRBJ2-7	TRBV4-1	ASSPRAGTSSYEQY
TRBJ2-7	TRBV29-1	SVAGYEQY
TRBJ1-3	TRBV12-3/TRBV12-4	ASSLGGQASSGNTIY
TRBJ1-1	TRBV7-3	ASSFFGPAAPVG
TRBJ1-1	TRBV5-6	ASSEQGWNTEAF
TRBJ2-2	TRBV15	ATSSGQGNTGELF
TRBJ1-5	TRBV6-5	ASSSDGLNQPQH
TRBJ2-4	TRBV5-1	ASSQTSGTAKNIQY
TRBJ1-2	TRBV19	ASSPEGRGGYGYT
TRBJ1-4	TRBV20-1	SARRQGSEKLF
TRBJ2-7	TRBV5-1	ASSLGVQRLYEQY
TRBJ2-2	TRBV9	ASTKQGNTGELF
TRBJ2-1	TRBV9	ASSEWDYEQF
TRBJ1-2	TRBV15	ATNASGVNYGYT
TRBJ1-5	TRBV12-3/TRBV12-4	ASTLAHQPQH
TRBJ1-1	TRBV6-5	ASSFRTDTEAF
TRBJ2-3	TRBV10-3	AISDLAGADTQY
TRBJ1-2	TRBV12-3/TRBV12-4	ASSPTTVYGYT
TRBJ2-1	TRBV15	ATSRTAGTSEINEQF
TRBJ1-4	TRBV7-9	ASSYTNEKLF
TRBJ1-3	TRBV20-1	SADISSGNTIY
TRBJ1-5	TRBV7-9	ASSLGRGDQPQH
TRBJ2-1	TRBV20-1	SACGLAGNNEQF
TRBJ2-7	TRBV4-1	ASSQVGAYEQY
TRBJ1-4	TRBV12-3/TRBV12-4	ASSLGPGSDEKLF
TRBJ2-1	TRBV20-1	SARGGIAGGVVRNGNEQF
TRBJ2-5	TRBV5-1	ASSFPGGAGSETQY